This entry lists 23 T cell receptor beta chains sequenced from one sample in a study of cytomegalovirus exposure and HLA in healthy donors. This PCR relied on a set of 60 Vbeta primers and 13 Jbeta primers. The assay was immunoSEQ multiplex PCR, and TCRdb's table has in-frame clones only and misses some. The table shows over 85,000 clones, with 79% occurring only once. The source material was PBMCs. The receptors here all came from a woman in her thirties or forties in good health and CMV-seronegative.

This chain joins TRBV7-8 and TRBJ1-4; unclear D gene. V shed 5 bases and J shed 5 bases, with 6 bases lying between them. Germline V gene lookup returns CDR1 SGHVS and CDR2 FQNEAQ. This CDR3 comprises 12 residues. CDR3 coding DNA: TGTGCCAGCAGCCGACAAAATGAAAAACTGTTTTTT. Amino acids: CASSRQNEKLFF.

CDR3 in amino acids: CASSLDPSGGANEQFF. CDR3 DNA: TGCGCCAGCAGCTTGGATCCTAGCGGGGGGGCCAATGAGCAGTTCTTC. The chain joins TRBV5-1 to TRBJ2-1, with 12 nucleotides matching TRBD2. The CDR3 is 16 residues long. With 0 bases clipped from V and 6 bases from J, the junction kept 4 bases outside the gene matches. Per germline, CDR1 SGHRS and CDR2 YFSETQ.

CDR3 DNA: TGTGCCAGCAGTTACTTTAGCGGGGGGGCCACAGATACGCAGTATTTT. It yields the protein CASSYFSGGATDTQYF. J is TRBJ2-3 and V is TRBV6-5; 11 bases map to TRBD2. The germline V gene encodes CDR1 MNHEY and CDR2 SVGAGI. This CDR3 has 16 amino acids. Unmatched junction bases numbered 2, after V lost 1 base and J lost 2 bases.

Of note for this clone: Germline and junction disagree at one end, which may indicate a read error. The V call is TRBV7-8, the J call TRBJ2-1, with 7 bases aligning to TRBD2. Germline-derived CDR1 and CDR2 are SGHVS and FQNEAQ. The CDR3 totals 14 residues. The CDR3, as DNA: TGTGCCAGCAGCCTAGGACTAGGTTACATTGAGCAGTTCTTC. It specifies CASSLGLGYIEQFF.

The rearrangement links TRBV6-5 to TRBJ2-3; D possibly corresponds to TRBD2 (6 bases). This CDR3 spans 13 amino acids. Per the germline V gene, CDR1 is MNHEY and CDR2 is SVGAGI. Trimming pared 2 bases from V and 6 bases from J, leaving 9 bases between. CDR3 residues: CASSYGAGDTQYF. CDR3 nucleotide sequence: TGTGCCAGCAGTTACGGGGCGGGGGATACGCAGTATTTT.

The chain joins TRBV30 to TRBJ1-1; a possible D gene is TRBD1 (5 bases). Germline values: CDR1 GTSNPN, CDR2 SVGIG (reference sequence). The V end lost 0 bases, the J end lost 2 bases, and 10 bases lay between the germline ends. The CDR3 totals 14 residues. The CDR3 DNA is TGTGCCTGGAGTGTGTGGGGCAGTAACACTGAAGCTTTCTTT. This codes for CAWSVWGSNTEAFF.

This chain uses TRBV4-1 with TRBJ1-1; possible D gene TRBD1, 6 bases. Trimming cost V 2 bases and J 1 base, with 11 bases left between them. Germline assignment: CDR1 MGHRA and CDR2 YSYEKL. The CDR3 runs 15 residues. The CDR3 sequence: CASSQFDRQNTEAFF. The DNA of the CDR3 is TGCGCCAGCAGCCAATTTGACAGGCAGAACACTGAAGCTTTCTTT.

This clone appeared a single time. The chain has TRBV5-1 and TRBJ1-2; D might be TRBD1 (5 bases). Trimming removed 4 bases from V and 7 bases from J, with 11 bases in between. CDR1 SGHRS and CDR2 YFSETQ come from the germline V gene. The CDR3 is 12 amino acids. The CDR3 spells CASSVGVSGYTF. The CDR3 DNA follows: TGCGCCAGCAGCGTAGGGGTTTCTGGCTACACCTTC.

This clone is a singleton in its sample. The chain recombines TRBV2 with TRBJ2-5, with no clear D. The CDR3 runs to 11 residues. V lost 7 bases and J lost 2, with 5 bases in between. Germline values: CDR1 SNHLY, CDR2 FYNNEI. This chain's CDR3 is CASMEQETQYF. The DNA for the CDR3 is TGTGCCAGCATGGAGCAAGAGACCCAGTACTTC.

CDR3 in DNA: TGTGCCAGCAGCTTAGAGGCGAACACTGAAGCTTTCTTT. Residues: CASSLEANTEAFF. V gene TRBV11-3 combines with J gene TRBJ1-1; D call uncertain. The ends were cut back, 0 bases at V and 1 base at J, with 3 bases in the middle. CDR3 length: 13 amino acids. Per the germline V gene, CDR1 is SGHNT and CDR2 is YENEEA.

The chain is built from TRBV5-4 and TRBJ1-3; 8 nucleotides align to TRBD1. V shed 5 bases and J 3 bases; nucleotides not matched to a gene: 7. Germline loops: CDR1 SGHNT, CDR2 YYREEE (reference sequence). The CDR3 covers 15 residues. CDR3 residues: CASRPGTGIGNTIYF. Here the CDR3 DNA reads TGTGCCAGCAGGCCCGGGACAGGAATTGGAAACACCATATATTTT.

This clone was seen a single time. The chain employs TRBV7-2 and TRBJ1-1; D possibly corresponds to TRBD1 (5 bases). In germline, CDR1 is SGHTA, CDR2 FQGNSA. The CDR3 sequence is 17 residues long. The V and J ends lost 1 base and 0 bases respectively, with 15 bases between them. The CDR3 nucleotides are TGTGCCAGCAGCTTAGGGGTAAGGGGAGGCATGAACACTGAAGCTTTCTTT. Amino acid sequence: CASSLGVRGGMNTEAFF.

This clone was seen a handful of times. The rearrangement uses TRBV7-9 and TRBJ1-4; D is unclear. The V end was cut by 7 bases, the J end by 2 bases, with 14 bases between. The CDR3 is 15 residues long. CDR1 is SEHNR and CDR2 is FQNEAQ in the germline V gene (reference sequence). The CDR3 sequence is CASTLGGDTNEKLFF. As DNA, the CDR3 is TGTGCCAGCACCCTGGGAGGTGACACTAATGAAAAACTGTTTTTT.

This rearrangement joins TRBV5-1 to TRBJ2-7; TRBD1 is a possible D gene (6 bases). CDR1 and CDR2 from the germline V gene are SGHRS and YFSETQ. The length of the CDR3 is 15 residues. V was trimmed by 0 bases and J by 3 bases, leaving 13 bases between them. The CDR3 here is CASSLAGQGNYEQYF. The CDR3 DNA reads as TGCGCCAGCAGCTTGGCCGGGCAGGGGAACTACGAGCAGTACTTC.

The rearrangement links TRBV30 to TRBJ2-2; D remains ambiguous. CDR1 and CDR2 from the germline V gene are GTSNPN and SVGIG (reference sequence). Trimming shortened V by 5 bases and J by 7 bases, and 11 bases separated the two germline ends. This CDR3 has 12 residues. CDR3 sequence: CAWGPKRGELFF. Here the CDR3 DNA reads TGTGCCTGGGGCCCAAAACGCGGGGAGCTGTTTTTT. The full variable domain, rest sourced from reference TRBV30 and TRBJ2-2, is SQTIHQWPATLVQPVGSPLSLECTVEGTSNPNLYWYRQAAGRGLQLLFYSVGIGQISSEVPQNLSASRPQDRQFILSSKKLLLSDSGFYLCAWGPKRGELFFGEGSRLTVL.

The V gene is TRBV6-1, the J gene TRBJ2-3, with TRBD1 matching 7 bases. CDR1 and CDR2 from the germline V gene are MNHNS and SASEGT. The CDR3 loop spans 15 amino acids. J was trimmed by 5 bases and V by 0 bases; bases with no gene match: 5. CDR3 DNA: TGTGCCAGCAGTGAAGCGGCCTCAGGGGGAGATACGCAGTATTTT. Protein product: CASSEAASGGDTQYF.

This chain connects TRBV6-5 to TRBJ1-2, with D uncertain. Deletions cut 0 bases from V and 0 bases from J, with 11 bases between. Germline assignment: CDR1 MNHEY and CDR2 SVGAGI. The CDR3 is 16 residues long. The CDR3 spells CASSYSRTSTNYGYTF. The DNA for the CDR3 is TGTGCCAGCAGTTACTCGCGCACTTCAACTAACTATGGCTACACCTTC.

The chain employs TRBV6-6 and TRBJ1-5, with 11 nucleotides matching TRBD1. CDR3 length: 15 amino acids. The V and J ends lost 5 bases and 8 bases, in that order; junction bases with no gene match: 8. Germline V gene lookup returns CDR1 MNHNY and CDR2 SVGAGI (reference sequence). CDR3 loop: CASSQRDRGLEPQHF. DNA of the CDR3: TGTGCCAGCAGTCAGCGGGACAGGGGGTTGGAGCCCCAGCATTTT.

The chain recombines TRBV7-6 with TRBJ1-5; no clear D gene. Trimming stripped 2 bases from V and 4 bases from J, with 6 bases between. CDR1 is SGHVS, CDR2 FNYEAQ, per germline. The CDR3 covers 13 residues. Here the CDR3 reads CASSLKENQPQHF. Written as DNA, the CDR3 is TGTGCCAGCAGCTTAAAGGAGAATCAGCCCCAGCATTTT.

V and J are TRBV2 and TRBJ1-2; 9 bases are a match to TRBD1. After removal of 5 bases from V and 4 bases from J, the junction contained 5 bases not matched to a gene. The CDR3 runs to 14 residues. Per the germline V gene, CDR1 is SNHLY and CDR2 is FYNNEI. The CDR3 coding sequence is TGTGCCAGCAGTCGACAGGGGGAAGTCTATGGCTACACCTTC. Its protein is CASSRQGEVYGYTF.

This clone was found a few times. The chain carries TRBV6-6 and TRBJ1-1; TRBD1 is a possible D gene (5 bases). CDR1 is MNHNY, CDR2 SVGAGI, per germline (reference sequence). This CDR3 contains 15 residues. The V end was cut by 5 bases, the J end by 0 bases, with 13 bases between. In nucleotides, the CDR3 is TGTGCCAGCAGTCGACAGCCTATTGTGAACACTGAAGCTTTCTTT. Residues: CASSRQPIVNTEAFF.

J is TRBJ2-2 and V is TRBV9; no clear D gene. The CDR3 is 15 residues long. Germline lookup yields CDR1 SGDLS and CDR2 YYNGEE. V was trimmed by 1 base and J by 4 bases, leaving 11 bases between them. Here the CDR3 DNA reads TGTGCCAGCAGCGTATCACCTGCGAGCACCGGGGAGCTGTTTTTT. This sequence encodes CASSVSPASTGELFF.

The V gene is TRBV18, the J gene TRBJ2-7; TRBD1 agrees at 9 bases. The CDR3 runs 15 residues. J lost 4 bases, V lost 4 bases, and 8 bases had no gene match. The germline gives CDR1 KGHSH, CDR2 LQKENI. The CDR3 region has the DNA TGTGCCAGCTCACTGACCGGGACAGGGACTTACGAGCAGTACTTC. It yields the protein CASSLTGTGTYEQYF.